Below are 7 T cell receptor beta chains sequenced from a single sample in a study of blood T cell repertoires in COVID-19. The method was immunoSEQ multiplex PCR; TCRdb's version includes in-frame clones alone and lacks a portion of them. The data contain about 27,000 clones, around 90% of them seen just once; the ten biggest clones take up roughly 16%. Sequenced input: peripheral blood. These receptors all stem from a human donor with active COVID-19. The donor label of this sample is uncertain.

This rearrangement joins TRBV7-2 to TRBJ1-2, with 9 bases matching TRBD1. The V gene's germline CDR1 is SGHTA and CDR2 FQGNSA. The CDR3 sequence is 13 residues long. Trimming at V came to 5 bases and at J to 8 bases, leaving 6 bases not matched to a gene. CDR3 region: CASSGTGPRGYTF. DNA of the CDR3: TGTGCCAGCAGCGGGACAGGGCCGCGCGGCTACACCTTC.

The V gene is TRBV7-3, the J gene TRBJ2-1; 7 nucleotides align to TRBD2. J was trimmed by 4 bases and V by 3 bases; bases with no gene match: 6. This CDR3 region has 15 residues. The germline gives CDR1 SGHTA, CDR2 FQGTGA. The CDR3 DNA sequence: TGTGCCAGCAGCTTTGGCGGGAGAGGGTACAATGAGCAGTTCTTC. The encoded protein is CASSFGGRGYNEQFF.

The V and J genes are TRBV2 and TRBJ1-1; 10 bases are a match to TRBD1. This CDR3 region has 13 residues. Germline loops: CDR1 SNHLY, CDR2 FYNNEI. Germline trimming cut 6 bases from V and 11 bases from J; bases unmatched to any gene: 9. CDR3 nucleotide sequence: TGTGCCAGCAGGCGGGACAGGGGAATTGAGGCTTTCTTT. Encoded protein: CASRRDRGIEAFF.

This rearrangement joins TRBV7-9 to TRBJ2-1, with TRBD2 matching over 8 bases. The CDR3 is 16 amino acids. The J segment lost 2 bases and the V segment lost 5 bases, leaving 8 bases of the junction unmatched. Germline V gene lookup returns CDR1 SEHNR and CDR2 FQNEAQ (reference sequence). The CDR3 spells CASSMNGGAPYNEQFF. DNA of the CDR3: TGTGCCAGCAGCATGAACGGGGGGGCCCCCTACAATGAGCAGTTCTTC.

This clone has just a few counts. The chain couples TRBV7-2 to TRBJ1-2; D possibly corresponds to TRBD1 (6 bases). This CDR3 is 12 amino acids long. CDR1 SGHTA and CDR2 FQGNSA come from the germline V gene. V was trimmed by 5 bases and J by 6 bases, leaving 10 bases between them. CDR3 coding DNA: TGTGCCAGCAGCGCGAACAGGGATGGCTACACCTTC. Its protein is CASSANRDGYTF.

V gene TRBV7-9 combines with J gene TRBJ2-7, with D unclear. Germline-derived CDR1 and CDR2 are SEHNR and FQNEAQ (reference sequence). V was trimmed by 3 bases and J by 6 bases, leaving 9 bases between them. The CDR3 is 12 residues long. CDR3 protein: CASSFIQTEQYF. CDR3 nucleotide sequence: TGTGCCAGCAGCTTTATACAGACCGAGCAGTACTTC.

J is TRBJ2-2 and V is TRBV5-4; 7 bases match TRBD2. V lost 5 bases to trimming and J lost 1 base; unmatched junction nucleotides: 5. CDR1 SGHNT and CDR2 YYREEE come from the germline V gene (reference sequence). The CDR3 covers 15 residues. The CDR3 DNA reads as TGTGCCAGCAGTAGCGGGCAGGGGAACACCGGGGAGCTGTTTTTT. Translating gives CASSSGQGNTGELFF. Full variable domain (remainder filled in from reference TRBV5-4 and TRBJ2-2): ETGVTQSPTHLIKTRGQQVTLRCSSQSGHNTVSWYQQALGQGPQFIFQYYREEENGRGNFPPRFSGLQFPNYSSELNVNALELDDSALYLCASSSGQGNTGELFFGEGSRLTVL.